Following are 28 T cell receptor beta chains from one sample sequenced in a study of metastatic and nonmetastatic thyroid tumors. TCRdb ran MiXCR on the PCR reads. The sample lists tens of thousands of clones; 22% were seen once. Before thyroid surgery, none of the patients had received any treatment. Sequencing was done on a sample of tumor tissue. The receptors were gathered from a female donor with papillary thyroid cancer or a benign thyroid nodule (not recorded which). Some clones in this sample may be carry-over from other donors' samples.

V and J are TRBV6-2 or TRBV6-3 and TRBJ2-2; D tentatively fits TRBD1 or TRBD2 (5 bases each). This CDR3 spans 13 amino acids. Trimming pared 5 bases from V and 6 bases from J, leaving 10 bases between. The germline gives CDR1 MNHEY, CDR2 SVGEGT. CDR3 sequence reads: CASSRDLPGELFF. In DNA, the CDR3 is TGTGCCAGCAGTAGGGACCTTCCCGGGGAGCTGTTTTTT.

The chain is built from TRBV5-1 and TRBJ1-2; no firm D call. The germline gives CDR1 SGHRS, CDR2 YFSETQ. The CDR3 sequence is 13 residues long. V was cut by 4 bases and J by 8 bases, with 15 bases left in between. CDR3 loop: CASSERTGSGYTF. The CDR3, as DNA: TGCGCCAGCAGCGAGCGGACGGGCAGCGGCTACACCTTC.

This clone was seen a handful of times. It may be a read error: a sequence one base away is much more abundant. In DNA, the CDR3 is TGTGCCATCAGCTCAATCGGCCGCACAGATACGCAGTATTTT. Protein sequence: CAISSIGRTDTQYF. This chain uses TRBV5-6 with TRBJ2-3; D gene ambiguous. Per the germline V gene, CDR1 is SGHDT and CDR2 is YYEEEE. This CDR3 contains 14 residues.

The table lists this clone with many counts. The V call is TRBV19, the J call TRBJ2-5; weak D call: TRBD2 (6 bases). V was clipped by 6 bases and J by 4 bases, with 12 bases between them. In germline, CDR1 is LNHDA, CDR2 SQIVND (reference sequence). CDR3 length: 13 amino acids. The CDR3 nucleotides read TGTGCCAGTAGCCCGACTAGTAGAGAGACCCAGTACTTC. It yields the protein CASSPTSRETQYF.

CDR3 region: CASSLSGFRPEAFF. Here the CDR3 DNA reads TGTGCCAGCAGTTTAAGCGGGTTTAGACCTGAAGCTTTCTTT. The rearrangement joins TRBV28 to TRBJ1-1; D gene ambiguous. The germline gives CDR1 MDHEN, CDR2 SYDVKM. The CDR3 is 14 amino acids. V was trimmed by 2 bases and J by 6 bases, leaving 13 bases between them.

This clone has ten or more counts. The chain combines TRBV12-3 or TRBV12-4 with TRBJ2-1; 9 nucleotides line up with TRBD2. The CDR3 is 17 residues long. V lost 5 bases to trimming and J lost 8 bases; unmatched junction nucleotides: 16. Here the CDR3 DNA reads TGTGCCAGCAGTCCCTCGAGGATAGCGGGAGCTAGCGATGAGCAGTTCTTC. Its protein is CASSPSRIAGASDEQFF.

This clone was picked up many times. The chain carries TRBV19 and TRBJ1-3; the match to TRBD1 covers 10 bases. The CDR3 covers 16 residues. J gave up 3 bases and V 7 bases, and 9 bases lay outside the gene matches. Germline assignment: CDR1 LNHDA and CDR2 SQIVND (reference sequence). CDR3 sequence (DNA): TGTGCCAGTAAGAATTCCGGGACAGGGGTTGGAAACACCATATATTTT. Translated: CASKNSGTGVGNTIYF.

This clone has at least ten counts. The sample carries other DNA sequences with the same CDR3. This chain links TRBV11-2 with TRBJ2-5; no firm D call. The CDR3 runs to 12 residues. V dropped 2 bases and J dropped 7 bases, with 8 bases sitting between them. Germline CDR1 reads SGHAT; CDR2 reads FQNNGV. This CDR3 is CASSLRSGTQYF. The CDR3 DNA is TGTGCCAGCAGCTTACGATCCGGGACCCAGTACTTC.

Many counts were recorded for this clone. The J gene is TRBJ1-1, the V gene TRBV4-1, with D hard to call. V was pared by 0 bases and J by 6 bases, with 11 bases between. The CDR3 runs to 14 residues. Germline CDR1 MGHRA, CDR2 YSYEKL. The CDR3 reads CASSQECYGAEAFF. The CDR3 bases are TGCGCCAGCAGCCAAGAGTGTTATGGGGCTGAAGCTTTCTTT.

The chain combines TRBV5-1 with TRBJ1-2; D gene unclear. V gave up 4 bases and J gave up 1 base, with 5 bases separating them. The CDR3 length is 12 residues. Germline lookup yields CDR1 SGHRS and CDR2 YFSETQ. The CDR3 nucleotides read TGCGCCAGCAGCGCCGATAACTATGGCTACACCTTC. It specifies CASSADNYGYTF. The full variable domain, in which reference TRBV5-1 and TRBJ1-2 provide the parts outside the CDR3, is KAGVTQTPRYLIKTRGQQVTLSCSPISGHRSVSWYQQTPGQGLQFLFEYFSETQRNKGNFPGRFSGRQFSNSRSEMNVSTLELGDSALYLCASSADNYGYTFGSGTRLTVV.

This clone is classed as medium-sized. The rearrangement links TRBV28 to TRBJ2-7; the D gene is possibly TRBD1 (6 bases). Germline V lookup: CDR1 MDHEN, CDR2 SYDVKM. V lost 8 bases and J lost 3, with 20 bases in between. This CDR3 has 15 amino acids. The CDR3: CASGELAGVSYEQYF. Written as DNA, the CDR3 is TGTGCCAGCGGGGAGCTGGCAGGGGTCAGCTACGAGCAGTACTTC.

Comments on this clone: The same CDR3 is also encoded by other DNA sequences in this sample. This chain joins TRBV6-1 and TRBJ1-1; a weak D match, TRBD1 (5 bases). V was trimmed by 8 bases and J by 0 bases, leaving 10 bases between them. CDR3 size: 13 residues. Germline CDR1 is MNHNS and CDR2 is SASEGT. CDR3 DNA sequence: TGTGCCAGCGGATTGGGACTGAACACTGAAGCTTTCTTT. Protein product: CASGLGLNTEAFF.

This chain links TRBV2 with TRBJ1-1; D unresolved. The CDR3 has 13 amino acids. The germline CDR1 and CDR2 sequences are SNHLY and FYNNEI. Trimming shortened V by 4 bases and J by 1 base, and 7 bases separated the two germline ends. CDR3 DNA sequence: TGTGCCAGCAGTGGCAAAGAGAACACTGAAGCTTTCTTT. It codes for CASSGKENTEAFF.

This rearrangement joins TRBV30 to TRBJ1-2; D remains unclear. Between the trimmed V and J ends, which lost 1 base and 7 bases, there was a span of 16 bases. There are 14 residues in the CDR3. The germline V gene encodes CDR1 GTSNPN and CDR2 SVGIG (reference sequence). The CDR3 DNA sequence: TGTGCCTGGAGTGGGCAGGAGGTGGATCGTGGCTACACCTTC. Its protein is CAWSGQEVDRGYTF. The variable domain in full, with the rest retrieved from reference TRBV30 and TRBJ1-2, is SQTIHQWPATLVQPVGSPLSLECTVEGTSNPNLYWYRQAAGRGLQLLFYSVGIGQISSEVPQNLSASRPQDRQFILSSKKLLLSDSGFYLCAWSGQEVDRGYTFGSGTRLTVV.

This clone was observed many times. The chain couples TRBV7-8 to TRBJ2-1, with D perhaps matching TRBD2 (7 bases). Germline CDR1 is SGHVS and CDR2 is FQNEAQ. The CDR3 has 17 amino acids. Deletions cut 1 base from V and 2 bases from J, with 15 bases between. The CDR3 protein is CASSLEGRGAPYNEQFF. In DNA, the CDR3 is TGTGCCAGCAGCTTAGAGGGGAGGGGGGCCCCCTACAATGAGCAGTTCTTC.

V gene TRBV7-6 combines with J gene TRBJ2-1; TRBD2 agrees at 9 bases. The V segment lost 1 base and the J segment 0 bases; nucleotides outside the gene matches: 4. Germline V lookup: CDR1 SGHVS, CDR2 FNYEAQ. There are 17 residues in the CDR3. The CDR3 region is CASSLDLAGYSYNEQFF. The CDR3 nucleotides are TGTGCCAGCAGCTTAGACCTAGCGGGATACTCCTACAATGAGCAGTTCTTC.

In this sample, this clone turned up a few times. The chain carries TRBV6-1 and TRBJ2-7; 10 bases are shared with TRBD2. This CDR3 is 15 amino acids long. Germline V gives CDR1 MNHNS, CDR2 SASEGT. J gave up 4 bases and V 6 bases, and 9 bases lay outside the gene matches. As DNA, the CDR3 is TGTGCCAGCAGACAACCTAGCGGGAGTAGGTACGAGCAGTACTTC. It encodes CASRQPSGSRYEQYF.

This clone was found a few times. The chain employs TRBV30 and TRBJ2-1, with 11 bases that match TRBD2. V was pared by 3 bases and J by 6 bases, with 7 bases of the junction left unmatched. This CDR3 spans 15 amino acids. Germline values: CDR1 GTSNPN, CDR2 SVGIG (reference sequence). Here the CDR3 reads CAWRVLAGVGNEQFF. The CDR3 DNA reads TGTGCCTGGAGAGTACTAGCGGGAGTTGGCAATGAGCAGTTCTTC.

This clone showed up just a few times. This chain's CDR3 is CASSLDQGNTEAFF. CDR3 DNA: TGCGCCAGCAGCTTGGATCAGGGAAACACTGAAGCTTTCTTT. The rearrangement joins TRBV5-1 to TRBJ1-1; possibly TRBD1 for D (5 bases). Trimming pared 0 bases from V and 2 bases from J, leaving 8 bases between. This CDR3 region has 14 residues. The germline gives CDR1 SGHRS, CDR2 YFSETQ.

This clone was counted a few times. The chain employs TRBV4-1 and TRBJ2-7; D not resolved. This CDR3 is built from 15 residues. V lost 0 bases and J 3 bases, leaving 12 bases between the germline ends. Germline assignment: CDR1 MGHRA and CDR2 YSYEKL. The chain's CDR3 is CASSQDNGRIYEQYF. In nucleotides, the CDR3 is TGCGCCAGCAGCCAAGATAATGGCCGAATCTACGAGCAGTACTTC.

A few counts support this clone. A much bigger clone sits one base away, suggesting this may be a read error. The chain joins TRBV24-1 to TRBJ2-5, with TRBD2 matching over 11 bases. This CDR3 comprises 18 residues. Germline CDR1 is KGHDR and CDR2 is SFDVKD. CDR3 nucleotides: TGTGCTACCACCGTCACGGGACTAGCGGAGACATCCCAAGAGACCCAGTACTTC. This gives the protein CATTVTGLAETSQETQYF.

This clone was seen a handful of times. The chain joins TRBV11-1 to TRBJ2-1, with TRBD2 matching 7 bases. V dropped 6 bases and J dropped 7; count of bases not matched to a gene: 15. This CDR3 region has 16 residues. Germline V lookup: CDR1 SGHAT, CDR2 FQDESV (reference sequence). For the CDR3, the DNA is TGTGCCAGCAGTTTCCCACGGAGTCCGGGGGGTAATGAGCAGTTCTTC. It yields the protein CASSFPRSPGGNEQFF.

The J gene is TRBJ1-4, the V gene TRBV11-3; D is possibly TRBD1 (6 bases). With 3 bases removed from V and 7 bases from J, the gap between germline ends came to 9 bases. The V gene's germline CDR1 is SGHNT and CDR2 YENEEA. This CDR3 contains 13 residues. The CDR3 here is CASSFTRGEKLFF. The CDR3 nucleotides read TGTGCCAGCAGCTTCACCAGGGGTGAAAAACTGTTTTTT. The full variable domain, its missing parts supplied by reference TRBV11-3 and TRBJ1-4, is EAGVVQSPRYKIIEKKQPVAFWCNPISGHNTLYWYLQNLGQGPELLIRYENEEAVDDSQLPKDRFSAERLKGVDSTLKIQPAELGDSAVYLCASSFTRGEKLFFGSGTQLSVL.

The chain employs TRBV6-5 and TRBJ2-6; D unresolved. V lost 2 bases to trimming and J lost 1 base, with 3 bases between them. Germline V lookup: CDR1 MNHEY, CDR2 SVGAGI. The CDR3 has 14 amino acids. The CDR3 is CASSYISGANVLTF. In DNA form, the CDR3 reads TGTGCCAGCAGTTACATTTCTGGGGCCAACGTCCTGACTTTC.

In its sample, this clone is medium-sized (0.01 to 0.1%). The chain links TRBV20-1 to TRBJ1-5; D not certain. V lost 5 bases and J lost 5, with 10 bases in between. The CDR3 runs to 12 residues. Germline V lookup: CDR1 DFQATT, CDR2 SNEGSKA (reference sequence). The chain's CDR3 is CSAGNWDQPQHF. DNA for the CDR3: TGCAGTGCTGGGAATTGGGATCAGCCCCAGCATTTT.

This clone was seen at least ten times. The rearrangement links TRBV5-4 to TRBJ1-1; D gene uncertain. V dropped 2 bases and J dropped 1 base, with 12 bases sitting between them. CDR3 length: 15 amino acids. Germline CDR1 and CDR2: SGHNT and YYREEE (reference sequence). CDR3 coding DNA: TGTGCCAGCAGCTTCGACCCGGAGAAGAACACTGAAGCTTTCTTT. Protein sequence: CASSFDPEKNTEAFF.

This sequence joins TRBV28 and TRBJ1-5, with no clear D. V dropped 4 bases and J dropped 7 bases, with 17 bases sitting between them. This CDR3 region has 15 residues. Germline CDR1 reads MDHEN; CDR2 reads SYDVKM. CDR3 protein: CASSSPAGVGQPQHF. The CDR3 region has the DNA TGTGCCAGCAGTTCCCCGGCTGGGGTTGGGCAGCCCCAGCATTTT.

This clone is labeled medium-sized. The chain carries TRBV28 and TRBJ1-1, with TRBD1 as a possible D gene (6 bases). The length of the CDR3 is 13 residues. The V gene lost 3 bases and the J gene lost 4 bases, with 9 bases spanning the gap. Germline CDR1 and CDR2: MDHEN and SYDVKM. The CDR3 here is CASSFGGPTEAFF. The CDR3 DNA sequence: TGTGCCAGCAGTTTTGGGGGGCCCACTGAAGCTTTCTTT.